These 12 T cell receptor beta chains were all obtained from the same sample, sequenced in a study of cytomegalovirus exposure and HLA in healthy donors. PCR primers comprised 60 Vbeta and 13 Jbeta primers. Repertoires were generated with immunoSEQ multiplex PCR, while TCRdb's copy carries only in-frame clones and drops some. The table includes about 140,000 clones, approximately 79% detected once. Material for sequencing was PBMCs. The receptors stem from a man aged 50-60 years in good health and CMV-seropositive.

The chain uses TRBV5-1 and TRBJ2-5; D is perhaps TRBD2 (6 bases). This CDR3 is built from 14 residues. Germline V gene data show CDR1 as SGHRS and CDR2 as YFSETQ. Trimming shortened V by 4 bases and J by 6 bases, and 16 bases separated the two germline ends. This CDR3 reads CASSRNIGGQTQYF. CDR3 coding DNA: TGCGCCAGCAGCCGGAACATAGGAGGGCAGACCCAGTACTTC.

The chain couples TRBV6-5 to TRBJ1-4, with TRBD1 as a possible D gene (5 bases). CDR3 size: 15 residues. CDR1 and CDR2 from the germline V gene are MNHEY and SVGAGI. V lost 4 bases and J lost 12, with 21 bases in between. DNA for the CDR3: TGTGCCAGCAGTTCCCGCGGGGGTGGAGGAATAGAACTGTTTTTT. It yields the protein CASSSRGGGGIELFF.

The chain links TRBV5-1 to TRBJ2-2, with D tentatively TRBD2 (5 bases). The CDR3 extends over 15 amino acids. Germline V gene sequence: CDR1 SGHRS, CDR2 YFSETQ. With 0 bases removed from V and 4 bases from J, the gap between germline ends came to 10 bases. Written as DNA, the CDR3 is TGCGCCAGCAGCTTGGTTGCGGCGGGCACCGGGGAGCTGTTTTTT. This gives the protein CASSLVAAGTGELFF.

Worth noting for this clone: Germline is not matched at one junction end, which may reflect a read error. The chain has TRBV7-9 and TRBJ2-7; D might be TRBD2 (5 bases). This CDR3 comprises 14 residues. The germline CDR1 and CDR2 sequences are SEHNR and FQNEAQ (reference sequence). CDR3 DNA sequence: TGTTCCAGCAGCCCCCCGGGGTTAGCCTACGAGCAGTACTTC. Translated: CSSSPPGLAYEQYF.

This sequence joins TRBV18 and TRBJ1-1, with D tentatively TRBD1 (5 bases). The germline V and J ends were trimmed by 4 bases and 3 bases, with 18 bases remaining between them. CDR3 size: 16 residues. CDR1 is KGHSH and CDR2 is LQKENI in the germline V gene. In DNA form, the CDR3 reads TGTGCCAGCTCACTTTTTGGGGGGGGGTCGGACACTGAAGCTTTCTTT. Protein product: CASSLFGGGSDTEAFF.

CDR3 region: CSVEREVPQDTQYF. DNA of the CDR3: TGCAGCGTTGAGCGGGAGGTCCCCCAAGATACGCAGTATTTT. V and J are TRBV29-1 and TRBJ2-3, with 8 bases that match TRBD2. V lost 3 bases, J lost 5 bases, and 7 bases stayed unmatched. From germline, CDR1 is SQVTM and CDR2 ANQGSEA. The CDR3 consists of 14 residues.

This clone has just one count. The chain links TRBV19 to TRBJ1-1, with a tentative D call TRBD1 (6 bases). The V gene lost 7 bases and the J gene lost 0 bases, with 12 bases spanning the gap. The CDR3 is made up of 14 amino acids. Germline V gene sequence: CDR1 LNHDA, CDR2 SQIVND (reference sequence). DNA for the CDR3: TGTGCCAGTATGGGGGGGGCGGTGAACACTGAAGCTTTCTTT. Translation: CASMGGAVNTEAFF.

The V call is TRBV10-1, the J call TRBJ2-5; possible D gene TRBD1, 6 bases. Germline-derived CDR1 and CDR2 are WNHNN and SYGVQD (reference sequence). The V end was cut by 3 bases, the J end by 6 bases, with 14 bases between. The length of the CDR3 is 14 residues. The CDR3 here is CASSESPGAKTQYF. DNA for the CDR3: TGCGCCAGCAGTGAATCCCCAGGGGCGAAGACCCAGTACTTC.

V is TRBV4-3 and J is TRBJ2-1, with 12 bases aligning to TRBD2. V was pared by 6 bases and J by 7 bases, with 10 bases of the junction left unmatched. This CDR3 is built from 16 residues. Germline CDR1 is LGHNA and CDR2 is YSLEER. The CDR3: CASRLSLGTSGNEQFF. In DNA form, the CDR3 reads TGCGCCAGCAGGCTCAGCCTCGGGACTAGCGGGAATGAGCAGTTCTTC.

The genes are TRBV5-1 and TRBJ1-4; 10 nucleotides match TRBD1. The V gene end was trimmed by 1 base and the J gene end by 8 bases; junction bases not matched to a gene: 8. Germline V gene data show CDR1 as SGHRS and CDR2 as YFSETQ. The CDR3 contains 16 residues. Here the CDR3 DNA reads TGCGCCAGCAGCTTGTTCCCGGGACAGGGGAACGAAAAACTGTTTTTT. This encodes CASSLFPGQGNEKLFF.

The chain has TRBV5-1 and TRBJ1-6; D is unclear. V gave up 3 bases and J gave up 5 bases, with 9 bases separating them. The CDR3 consists of 14 residues. The germline V gene encodes CDR1 SGHRS and CDR2 YFSETQ. CDR3 amino acids: CASSWNSNNSPLHF. CDR3 bases: TGCGCCAGCAGCTGGAACAGTAATAATTCACCCCTCCACTTT. The full variable domain, its missing parts supplied by reference TRBV5-1 and TRBJ1-6, is KAGVTQTPRYLIKTRGQQVTLSCSPISGHRSVSWYQQTPGQGLQFLFEYFSETQRNKGNFPGRFSGRQFSNSRSEMNVSTLELGDSALYLCASSWNSNNSPLHFGNGTRLTVT.

The chain has TRBV6-1 and TRBJ2-1; TRBD1 matches at 7 bases. Per germline, CDR1 MNHNS and CDR2 SASEGT. The trim removed 7 bases at V and 2 bases at J, leaving 2 bases unmatched. CDR3 length: 13 amino acids. CDR3 amino acids: CASKGQPYNEQFF. CDR3 bases: TGTGCCAGCAAGGGACAGCCCTACAATGAGCAGTTCTTC.